A single TCR beta chain is shown here with its context. The antigen remains unidentified. Despite likely unrecorded immune exposures, the donors were nominally healthy at the time of sampling. The sample is drawn from a study of cytomegalovirus exposure and HLA in healthy donors. Study results and caveats: Analyzed later, most CMV-associated TCR beta chains appeared HLA-restricted. Another analysis was done later, and it associated 15,000 or so TCR beta sequences with HLA alleles at 0.05 false discovery rate. The study put 150 to 200 TCR beta chains on its list as cytomegalovirus-associated.

Trimming cost V 2 bases and J 10 bases; bases outside gene matches: 6. The CDR3 totals 13 residues. Looked up from germline, CDR1 is SGHRS and CDR2 is YFSETQ. Both 60 Vbeta primers and 13 Jbeta primers went into the PCR. Repertoires were generated with immunoSEQ multiplex PCR, while TCRdb's copy carries only in-frame clones and drops some. The sample yields 150,000 or so clones, around two thirds seen once. The receptor's source is a man younger than 40 in good health and CMV-seropositive. The sequenced material came from PBMCs. This chain joins TRBV5-1 and TRBJ2-1; 7 bases map to TRBD2. DNA of the CDR3: TGCGCCAGCAGCTTAGCGATCGGGAGGGAGCAGTTCTTC. As protein: CASSLAIGREQFF. The variable domain in full, with the rest retrieved from reference TRBV5-1 and TRBJ2-1, is KAGVTQTPRYLIKTRGQQVTLSCSPISGHRSVSWYQQTPGQGLQFLFEYFSETQRNKGNFPGRFSGRQFSNSRSEMNVSTLELGDSALYLCASSLAIGREQFFGPGTRLTVL.